The clone carrying this TCR beta chain turned up a few times. Its antigen is not known. A single heparinised draw of roughly 100 mL on average was taken per donor. Sorted CD4+ subsets: naive, central memory, regulatory, stem cell-like memory (CD45RO/CCR7/CD25/CD127/CD95/CD27 panel). V lost 7 bases, J lost 2 bases, and 18 bases lay in between. The CDR3 is 16 amino acids. CDR1 SGHAT and CDR2 FQNNGV come from the germline V gene. The whole isolated RNA underwent reverse transcription, so sequencing captured expressed TCRB transcripts. Using immunoSEQ multiplex PCR, the repertoire was profiled, and TCRdb retains in-frame clones only, with some absent. The sample consists of approximately 730,000 clones, roughly 13% of them appearing once. The sample originates from a study of beta chain features in type 1 diabetes. Overall study results and limits: All four CD4+ subsets of Type 1 diabetes patients contained TCRB CDR3s that were moderately but significantly shorter.

Sequenced input: naive CD4+ T cells from blood. The clonotype originates from a man between 18 and 35 years old with type 1 diabetes. The J gene is TRBJ2-1, the V gene TRBV11-2, with D possibly matching TRBD1 (7 bases). CDR3 nucleotide sequence: TGTGCCAGCACCCTTGTCGCAGGGGGGACCTACAATGAGCAGTTCTTC. Translation: CASTLVAGGTYNEQFF. The entire variable domain, with the rest obtained from reference TRBV11-2 and TRBJ2-1, is as follows: EAGVAQSPRYKIIEKRQSVAFWCNPISGHATLYWYQQILGQGPKLLIQFQNNGVVDDSQLPKDRFSAERLKGVDSTLKIQPAKLEDSAVYLCASTLVAGGTYNEQFFGPGTRLTVL.